Described below is a single TCR beta chain sequence and its context. The sample belongs to a study of shared clonotypes between healthy human individuals. Naive-designated CD8 cells lacked CD45RO, were positively enriched for CCR7, and omitted terminally differentiated effector memory CD45RA+ cells. Germline V gene sequence: CDR1 SGHAT, CDR2 FQNNGV. The CDR3 contains 12 residues. Trimming pared 2 bases from V and 7 bases from J, leaving 6 bases between. Sequencing used immunoSEQ multiplex PCR; TCRdb keeps in-frame clones, though not all of them. The sample includes about 2 million clones, approximately 94% of them seen just once.

The chain joins TRBV11-2 to TRBJ2-1; D might be TRBD1 (6 bases). The sequence derives from a man aged 18 to 29 in good health. Sequencing was done on a sample of naive CD8+ T cells sorted from blood. The CDR3 loop reads CASSLQGNEQFF. The CDR3 DNA is TGTGCCAGCAGCTTACAGGGGAATGAGCAGTTCTTC.